This T cell receptor beta chain originates from a study of blood T cell repertoires in COVID-19. Study-level information: The United States, Italy and Spain supplied acute and convalescent COVID-19 samples. T cells, B-cell-depleted T cells, or PBMCs supplied cDNA or gDNA.

Original methodology: Amplified reference gene primers provided the basis for estimating nucleated cell counts. Measured with immunoSEQ multiplex PCR; TCRdb has only the in-frame clones, and not every one. D and trimming come from the DNA, and the V and J calls and clone size come from that table. The sample has under 130,000 clones; 65% to 80% are singletons. The CDR3 is 16 residues long. Germline-derived CDR1 and CDR2 are KGHDR and SFDVKD. V lost 4 bases and J lost 8; bases outside the gene matches: 9. This clone showed up many times. The receptor was derived from a woman in her 70s with acute or convalescent COVID-19. The sample consisted of peripheral blood. The rearrangement joins TRBV24-1 to TRBJ1-4; 10 bases align to TRBD1. The CDR3 sequence is CATSDAGQGDREKLFF. The CDR3 bases are TGTGCCACCAGTGACGCCGGACAGGGGGATAGGGAAAAACTGTTTTTT.